This TCR beta chain comes out of a study of shared clonotypes between healthy human individuals. From germline, CDR1 is SEHNR and CDR2 FQNEAQ (reference sequence). The CDR3 totals 13 residues. With V trimmed by 10 bases and J by 3 bases, 3 bases remained unmatched. Profiled with immunoSEQ multiplex PCR; TCRdb holds only in-frame clones, not every one. This sample yields approximately 350,000 clones, of which about 74% are seen a single time; around 10% belongs to the top ten. Sequenced sample: memory CD4+ T cells sorted from blood. Specified subset: CD45RA-negative fraction. The source is a man aged 25-40 years in good health. The V call is TRBV7-9, the J call TRBJ2-7; 13 positions match TRBD2. As DNA, the CDR3 is TGTGCCACCCGGACTAGCGGGAGCTACGAGCAGTACTTC. Protein sequence: CATRTSGSYEQYF.